This T cell receptor beta chain was captured by sequencing in a study of cytomegalovirus exposure and HLA in healthy donors. Assay used: immunoSEQ multiplex PCR; TCRdb lists only in-frame clones, some missing. The sample has about 98,000 clones, roughly 90% seen once. This clone was observed a few times. V dropped 2 bases and J dropped 4 bases, with 8 bases sitting between them. This CDR3 has 13 residues. CDR1 is WNHNN, CDR2 SYGVQD, per germline (reference sequence). The donors were in the approximately 110-subject validation cohort; that cohort was separate from the roughly 700-subject first cohort. Input material: PBMCs. The V call is TRBV10-1, the J call TRBJ1-2; D not certain. The source of this sequence is a man aged 18-30 years in good health and CMV-seropositive. Here the CDR3 DNA reads TGCGCCAGCAGTGAGGGGCCTACCTATGGCTACACCTTC. It is translated as CASSEGPTYGYTF.